This entry features one TCR beta chain sequence. Its antigen remains unknown. Libraries were prepared by immunoSEQ multiplex PCR; TCRdb keeps only in-frame clonotypes and omits some of them. This sample has millions of clones, with approximately 94% found just once. This sample is drawn from a study of shared clonotypes between healthy human individuals. Study outcomes and limitations: Relative to clonotypes present in all four donors, those not shared had lower generation probabilities.

Positively selected for CCR7, the CD45RO-negative cells used as naive CD8 cells excluded terminally differentiated effector memory CD45RA+ cells. The healthy adult donors were HIV-negative and reported no recent acute infections or vaccinations. Every contributor of samples was a Caucasian grown-up residing in Nashville, Tennessee. There are 12 residues in the CDR3. V dropped 4 bases and J dropped 5 bases, with 7 bases sitting between them. CDR1 and CDR2 from the germline V gene are MGHRA and YSYEKL. The specimen was naive CD8+ T cells sorted from blood. This TCR came from a man younger than 30 in good health. This rearrangement joins TRBV4-1 to TRBJ2-3; D unresolved. Here the CDR3 DNA reads TGCGCCAGCAGCCGCGGAGAAGATACGCAGTATTTT. Encoded protein: CASSRGEDTQYF.